The entry that follows covers one T cell receptor (beta chain) sequence. Its antigen is unidentified. This sample is part of a study of cytomegalovirus exposure and HLA in healthy donors. Points from the study as a whole: Usually a TCR sequence was rare, but some public TCRs were found in many donors. High specificity and sensitivity for cytomegalovirus status were reported for the classifier.

Using immunoSEQ multiplex PCR, the repertoire was profiled, and TCRdb retains in-frame clones only, with some absent. The sample includes 190,000 or so clones, roughly 82% of them seen just once. Germline V lookup: CDR1 SEHNR, CDR2 FQNEAQ (reference sequence). Trimming removed 5 bases at V and 5 bases at J, with 22 bases between. The CDR3 spans 16 residues. This clonotype was sampled from a woman aged 25 to 39 in good health and CMV-seropositive. The V gene is TRBV7-9, the J gene TRBJ2-7, with D possibly TRBD2 on 6 matching bases. The sample consisted of PBMCs. CDR3 nucleotides: TGTGCCAGCAGCCTGACTAGTTATGGTCCCCAGCACGAGCAGTACTTC. The encoded protein is CASSLTSYGPQHEQYF.